These T cell receptor beta chains were read from a single sample in a study of neoadjuvant anti-PD-1 for oral cavity cancer. The protocol was immunoSEQ multiplex PCR, while the TCRdb copy is restricted to in-frame clones and leaves out a portion. The sample holds tens of thousands of clones, about 88% seen once. The starting material was PBMCs, obtained after nivolumab (anti-PD-1) treatment. These receptors originate from a person between 35 and 79 years old with oral cavity squamous cell carcinoma. Both conserved end residues are part of each CDR3. The D gene is left open where the match is weak. Size is omitted from some rows. Given values are once, few, many or a class for expanded clones.

j_call d_call clone_size cdr3_length v_call cdr3_aa cdr3_nt
TRBJ1-2 NA once 16 TRBV6-5 CASSYNAPETGYGYTF TGTGCCAGCAGTTACAACGCCCCTGAGACAGGCTATGGCTACACCTTC
TRBJ1-2 TRBD1 NA 13 TRBV6-5 CASSLRGIGGYTF TGTGCCAGCAGCCTCAGGGGGATAGGCGGCTACACCTTC
TRBJ1-1 NA NA 15 TRBV7-3 CASSLAGGMNTEAFF TGTGCCAGCAGCTTAGCGGGGGGCATGAACACTGAAGCTTTCTTT
TRBJ2-5 TRBD2 once 14 TRBV19 CASSPIAGGETQYF TGTGCCAGTAGTCCCATAGCGGGAGGAGAGACCCAGTACTTC
TRBJ2-7 NA NA 12 TRBV2 CASSEGPYEQYF TGTGCCAGCAGTGAAGGGCCCTACGAGCAGTACTTC
TRBJ1-3 NA once 16 TRBV29-1 CSVERQSPDSGNTIYF TGCAGCGTTGAACGACAAAGTCCTGACTCTGGAAACACCATATATTTT
TRBJ1-1 TRBD1 NA 14 TRBV13 CASSVGQGVTEAFF TGTGCCAGCAGCGTTGGACAGGGTGTCACTGAAGCTTTCTTT
TRBJ1-5 NA once 15 TRBV19 CASSIEWGPNQPQHF TGTGCCAGTAGTATAGAATGGGGGCCCAATCAGCCCCAGCATTTT
TRBJ2-5 NA NA 13 TRBV6-1 CASRGGFGETQYF TGTGCCAGCAGGGGTGGCTTCGGGGAGACCCAGTACTTC
TRBJ2-7 TRBD1 few 15 TRBV4-1 CASSHSGTGFYEQYF TGCGCCAGCAGCCACTCCGGGACAGGGTTCTACGAGCAGTACTTC
TRBJ2-2 NA NA 16 TRBV6-5 CASSYEALKNTGELFF TGTGCCAGCAGTTACGAGGCCTTAAAGAACACCGGGGAGCTGTTTTTT
TRBJ1-4 NA NA 13 TRBV30 CAWSLGTLTKLFF TGTGCCTGGAGCCTGGGCACATTAACAAAACTGTTTTTT
TRBJ2-3 NA NA 13 TRBV5-1 CASSFSSTDTQYF TGCGCCAGCAGCTTCTCTAGCACAGATACGCAGTATTTT
TRBJ2-2 NA once 14 TRBV5-1 CASSFGGKTGELFF TGCGCCAGCAGCTTCGGGGGCAAAACCGGGGAGCTGTTTTTT
TRBJ2-4 TRBD1 NA 15 TRBV19 CASSTPDRGLNIQYF TGTGCCAGTAGTACCCCTGACAGGGGCTTAAACATTCAGTACTTC
TRBJ2-7 NA NA 14 TRBV28 CASSSRVVSYEQYF TGTGCCAGCTCCTCCCGGGTTGTCTCCTACGAGCAGTACTTC
TRBJ2-2 TRBD2 NA 14 TRBV9 CASSVAGGSGELFF TGTGCCAGCAGCGTAGCGGGAGGATCCGGGGAGCTGTTTTTT
TRBJ2-1 TRBD1 NA 14 TRBV6-5 CASRPGQGLFEQFF TGTGCCAGCAGACCGGGACAGGGCTTGTTTGAGCAGTTCTTC
TRBJ1-2 NA once 12 TRBV30 CAWSVRNYGYTF TGTGCCTGGAGTGTACGCAACTATGGCTACACCTTC
TRBJ1-5 TRBD1 few 13 TRBV30 CAWSAGTDQPQHF TGTGCCTGGAGCGCCGGGACAGACCAGCCCCAGCATTTT
TRBJ1-5 NA NA 12 TRBV10-1 CASSENKGPQHF TGCGCCAGCAGTGAGAATAAGGGGCCCCAGCATTTT
TRBJ2-2 NA NA 14 TRBV5-4 CASSFQTRTGELFF TGTGCCAGCAGCTTCCAGACTAGGACCGGGGAGCTGTTTTTT
TRBJ1-1 NA few 12 TRBV30 CAWSLKEAEAFF TGTGCCTGGAGTTTAAAGGAGGCTGAAGCTTTCTTT
TRBJ2-3 NA NA 12 TRBV10-1 CASSDGADTQYF TGCGCCAGCAGTGATGGGGCAGATACGCAGTATTTT
TRBJ1-4 NA NA 16 TRBV9 CASSGVAGGLNEKLFF TGTGCCAGCAGCGGAGTGGCGGGGGGCCTGAATGAAAAACTGTTTTTT
TRBJ1-1 NA NA 12 TRBV5-6 CASSLVPTEAFF TGTGCCAGCAGCTTGGTTCCCACTGAAGCTTTCTTT
TRBJ2-7 NA NA 13 TRBV28 CASSRTEPYEQYF TGTGCCAGCAGCCGGACGGAACCCTACGAGCAGTACTTC
TRBJ2-5 TRBD2 NA 15 TRBV19 CASSTQLAGGETQYF TGTGCCAGTAGTACCCAACTAGCGGGGGGAGAGACCCAGTACTTC
TRBJ1-5 NA NA 13 TRBV30 CAWSPGVNQPQHF TGTGCCTGGAGCCCGGGCGTCAATCAGCCCCAGCATTTT
TRBJ1-5 NA NA 16 TRBV6-6 CASGGLPGTSNQPQHF TGTGCCAGCGGGGGGCTCCCCGGGACTAGCAATCAGCCCCAGCATTTT
TRBJ1-5 TRBD1 NA 14 TRBV15 CATSGDRENQPQHF TGTGCCACCAGCGGAGACAGGGAAAATCAGCCCCAGCATTTT
TRBJ2-5 TRBD1 few 14 TRBV5-5 CASSSWTGRETQYF TGTGCCAGCAGCTCATGGACAGGGCGGGAGACCCAGTACTTC
TRBJ2-7 NA NA 12 TRBV10-3 CAIKSGAYEQYF TGTGCCATCAAGAGCGGTGCCTACGAGCAGTACTTC
TRBJ1-3 TRBD1 NA 13 TRBV30 CASTGGVGNTIYF TGTGCCTCTACAGGGGGCGTTGGAAACACCATATATTTT
TRBJ1-5 NA NA 13 TRBV4-2 CASSLGRRQPQHF TGTGCCAGCAGCCTGGGGCGGCGACAGCCCCAGCATTTT
TRBJ1-5 NA NA 14 TRBV27 CASSLLGVNQPQHF TGTGCCAGCAGTTTACTCGGGGTAAATCAGCCCCAGCATTTT
TRBJ2-7 TRBD1 NA 14 TRBV28 CAMGAPGQGHEQYF TGTGCCATGGGGGCACCGGGACAGGGCCACGAGCAGTACTTC
TRBJ2-1 NA NA 13 TRBV4-1 CASSQVGRTEQFF TGCGCCAGCAGCCAAGTAGGACGGACAGAGCAGTTCTTC
TRBJ2-3 NA NA 15 TRBV5-1 CASSLQGISTDTQYF TGCGCCAGCAGCTTGCAGGGGATTAGCACAGATACGCAGTATTTT
TRBJ2-5 NA NA 13 TRBV7-3 CASSVGTQETQYF TGTGCCAGCAGCGTAGGCACCCAAGAGACCCAGTACTTC
TRBJ1-2 NA NA 15 TRBV4-1 CASSQGVDRNYGYTF TGCGCCAGCAGCCAAGGAGTAGACAGAAACTATGGCTACACCTTC
TRBJ1-1 TRBD1 NA 15 TRBV5-1 CASSADGTGTTEAFF TGCGCCAGCAGCGCGGATGGGACAGGTACCACTGAAGCTTTCTTT
TRBJ2-7 NA NA 10 TRBV28 CATRENEQYF TGTGCCACGAGGGAGAACGAGCAGTACTTC
TRBJ2-7 NA once 13 TRBV7-9 CASSLRESAEQYF TGTGCCAGCAGCTTACGGGAGAGCGCCGAGCAGTACTTC
TRBJ2-7 NA NA 11 TRBV7-9 CASTFKGEQYF TGTGCCAGCACATTTAAAGGCGAGCAGTACTTC
TRBJ1-1 NA NA 15 TRBV7-9 CASSLGFAADTEAFF TGTGCCAGCAGCTTAGGGTTCGCAGCGGACACTGAAGCTTTCTTT
TRBJ2-3 NA NA 14 TRBV6-5 CASSYSRGPDTQYF TGTGCCAGCAGTTACTCGCGGGGGCCAGATACGCAGTATTTT
TRBJ2-7 NA NA 15 TRBV7-6 CASSLEAGLSYEQYF TGTGCCAGCAGCTTAGAGGCAGGGTTATCCTACGAGCAGTACTTC
TRBJ1-2 NA NA 12 TRBV11-2 CASSLDGNGYTF TGTGCCAGCAGCTTAGATGGGAATGGCTACACCTTC
TRBJ1-2 NA NA 12 TRBV11-2 CASSLEGFGYTF TGTGCCAGCAGCTTAGAGGGATTTGGCTACACCTTC
TRBJ2-7 TRBD2 NA 21 TRBV15 CATSTANVVGTSGRAGYEQYF TGTGCCACCAGCACCGCCAACGTCGTCGGGACTAGCGGGAGGGCCGGGTACGAGCAGTACTTC
TRBJ2-3 NA NA 14 TRBV10-1 CASSVQQKGGTQYF TGCGCCAGCAGTGTCCAGCAAAAAGGGGGTACGCAGTATTTT
TRBJ2-2 TRBD2 NA 15 TRBV2 CASTGTRGDTGELFF TGTGCCAGCACCGGGACTAGAGGGGACACCGGGGAGCTGTTTTTT
TRBJ2-7 NA NA 17 TRBV7-6 CASSLEANNVRGYEQYF TGTGCCAGCAGCTTAGAAGCCAATAACGTCAGGGGCTACGAGCAGTACTTC
TRBJ2-7 TRBD1 NA 14 TRBV11-2 CASARNPGTGEQYF TGTGCCAGCGCAAGGAATCCCGGGACAGGCGAGCAGTACTTC